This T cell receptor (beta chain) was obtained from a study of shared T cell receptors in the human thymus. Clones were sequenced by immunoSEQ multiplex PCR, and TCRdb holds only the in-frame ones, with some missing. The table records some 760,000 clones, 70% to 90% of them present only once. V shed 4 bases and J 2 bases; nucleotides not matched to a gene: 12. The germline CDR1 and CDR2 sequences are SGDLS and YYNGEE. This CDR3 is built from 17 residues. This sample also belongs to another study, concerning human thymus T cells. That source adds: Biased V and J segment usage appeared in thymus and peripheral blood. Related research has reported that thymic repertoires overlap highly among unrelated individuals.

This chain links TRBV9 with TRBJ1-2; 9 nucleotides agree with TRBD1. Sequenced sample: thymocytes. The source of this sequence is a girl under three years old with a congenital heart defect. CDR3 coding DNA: TGTGCCAGCAGCCCTATCCCACAGGGGGCGAGAAACTATGGCTACACCTTC. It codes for CASSPIPQGARNYGYTF.